These T cell receptor beta chains were read from a single sample in a study of blood T cells in healthy people across ages. Via MiXCR, TCRdb re-called the 5' RACE reads, giving one row per CDR3 protein. The sample carries hundreds of thousands of distinct CDR3 sequences, about 54% recorded once. The sequencing input was blood. The receptors originated from a man aged 60 to 75 in good health. Both conserved end residues are part of each CDR3. A D gene is named only where the DNA matches it firmly. Clone size is stated in some rows and not others, as once, few, many or a class when expanded.

TRBV14	TRBJ2-2	.	.	TGTGCCAGCAGCCAAGAGGCCCCAGCGAACACCGGGGAGCTGTTTTTT	CASSQEAPANTGELFF
TRBV4-2	TRBJ2-1	TRBD1	.	TGTGCCAGCAGCCGTAATCCGGGACAGGGCTACAATGAGCAGTTCTTC	CASSRNPGQGYNEQFF
TRBV5-4	TRBJ2-5	TRBD2	.	TGTGCCAGCAGCTTGGTGGTTGGACGGGGGGAAGAGACCCAGTACTTC	CASSLVVGRGEETQYF
TRBV5-6	TRBJ2-5	TRBD1	.	TGTGCCAGCAGCTGGACCAGCGAGGCCGGGACAGGTCTTATCACAAGAGAGACCCAGTACTTC	CASSWTSEAGTGLITRETQYF
TRBV7-2	TRBJ1-1	.	few	TGTGCCAGCGCCCAGGGGCGTAACACTGAAGCTTTCTTT	CASAQGRNTEAFF
TRBV5-1	TRBJ2-5	TRBD1	few	TGCGCCAGTTCTACCGGGACAGGGACTCAAGAGACCCAGTACTTC	CASSTGTGTQETQYF
TRBV9	TRBJ1-6	.	.	TGTGCCAGCAGCGCGGGAGTTATTAATTCACCCCTCCACTTT	CASSAGVINSPLHF
TRBV5-5	TRBJ2-7	TRBD2	.	TGTGCCAGCAGCTTGCAACTAGCGGTACTCCACGAGCAGTACTTC	CASSLQLAVLHEQYF
TRBV29-1	TRBJ1-1	.	.	TGCAGCGTTGGAGGGCAGGTGAACACTGAAGCTTTCTTT	CSVGGQVNTEAFF
TRBV25-1	TRBJ1-6	.	.	TGTGCCAGCAGTGAATCGGATTCACCCCTCCACTTT	CASSESDSPLHF
TRBV6-6	TRBJ2-3	TRBD2	few	TGTGCCAGCAGACCTAGCGGGGAACGGGATACGCAGTATTTT	CASRPSGERDTQYF
TRBV2	TRBJ2-5	TRBD2	.	TGTGCCAGCAGTGATAGCGGGGTAGCAGAGACCCAGTACTTC	CASSDSGVAETQYF
TRBV6-1	TRBJ2-3	TRBD1	.	TGTGCCAGCATGATAGGGACAGGGGATGGCACAGATACGCAGTATTTT	CASMIGTGDGTDTQYF
TRBV7-2	TRBJ2-6	.	.	TGTGCCAGCAGCTTAGATAGTGTAGGGGGCTCTGGGGCCAACGTCCTGACTTTC	CASSLDSVGGSGANVLTF
TRBV9	TRBJ1-3	TRBD1	few	TGTGCCAGCAGCGCGACAGGGTCTCCTGGAAACACCATATATTTT	CASSATGSPGNTIYF
TRBV7-9	TRBJ1-2	.	few	TGTGCCAGCAGCTCTTCGGCGATCTATGGCTACACCTTT	CASSSSAIYGYTF
TRBV7-9	TRBJ2-5	TRBD1	few	TGTGCCAGCAGCTTAACGACAGGGGTGGAGACCCAGTACTTC	CASSLTTGVETQYF
TRBV7-2	TRBJ2-7	.	.	TGTGCCAGCGGCTTACCCATGGTCTCCGAGCAGTACTTC	CASGLPMVSEQYF
TRBV6-1	TRBJ1-2	.	.	TGTGCCAGCAGTCAACATTTGGACAGTTTTTATGGCTACACCTTC	CASSQHLDSFYGYTF
TRBV20-1	TRBJ2-3	.	.	TGCAGTGCTAGAGATCTCAGGGGGGCGGCAGATACGCAGTATTTT	CSARDLRGAADTQYF
TRBV5-6	TRBJ2-1	TRBD2	.	TGTGCCAGCAGCGGGGGACTAGCTTCCTACAATGAGCAGTTCTTC	CASSGGLASYNEQFF
TRBV18	TRBJ2-6	.	.	TGTGCCAGCTCACCTGTTCGGTCAATGCCCTCTGGGGCCAACGTCCTGACTTTC	CASSPVRSMPSGANVLTF
TRBV10-3	TRBJ2-4	TRBD1	.	TGTGCCATCAGAGGACAGGGGACGAACATTCAGTACTTC	CAIRGQGTNIQYF
TRBV10-3	TRBJ2-5	TRBD2	.	TGTGCCATCAGTGAGTCAACTAGCGGTGAAGAGACCCAGTACTTC	CAISESTSGEETQYF
TRBV12-5	TRBJ2-1	TRBD2	.	TGTGCTAGCCTGGGGGGGAGCTCCTACAATGAGCAGTTCTTC	CASLGGSSYNEQFF
TRBV20-1	TRBJ2-3	.	few	TGCAGTGCTAGTCCCGGGGGCACAGATACGCAGTATTTT	CSASPGGTDTQYF
TRBV6-1	TRBJ1-2	.	once	TGTGCCAGCAGTGGAGGGGGAGACTATGGCTACACCTTC	CASSGGGDYGYTF
TRBV11-2	TRBJ2-1	TRBD2	.	TGTGCCAGCAGATCGGCTAACGGGGGGGGAAGCCTCAATGAGCAGTTCTTC	CASRSANGGGSLNEQFF
TRBV12-3/TRBV12-4	TRBJ2-6	.	many	TGTGCCAGCAGTTTATACGGGGCCGGGGCCAACGTCCTGACTTTC	CASSLYGAGANVLTF
TRBV25-1	TRBJ2-1	TRBD2	.	TGTGCCAGCAGTGAATCCCCATCAGCGGGGGGCCCACAGAGTAATGGGCAGTTCTTC	CASSESPSAGGPQSNGQFF
TRBV9	TRBJ2-5	.	.	TGTGCCAGCAGCGAGGCACACCAAGAGACCCAGTACTTC	CASSEAHQETQYF
TRBV21-1	TRBJ1-6	.	.	TGTGCCAGCGGGGGGGGTCGTGGCTCCTACAATTCACCCCTCCACTTT	CASGGGRGSYNSPLHF
TRBV11-2	TRBJ1-1	.	.	TGTGCCAGCAGCTTAAATCCGGGTGGCACTGAAGCTTTCTTT	CASSLNPGGTEAFF
TRBV29-1	TRBJ2-1	TRBD2	.	TGCAGCCTAACGGGGAGGGGAAAGGGTGAGCAGTTCTTC	CSLTGRGKGEQFF
TRBV18	TRBJ2-3	.	.	TGTGCCAGCTCCCCCCTAGAGGCAGATACGCAGTATTTT	CASSPLEADTQYF
TRBV20-1	TRBJ2-1	TRBD2	.	TGCAGTGCTAGACCCTCAAGGACTAGCGTTGGGGACGAGCAGTTCTTC	CSARPSRTSVGDEQFF
TRBV5-6	TRBJ2-3	.	.	TGTGCCAGCAGCTTTAGGACCGGAGCAGATACGCAGTATTTT	CASSFRTGADTQYF
TRBV12-3/TRBV12-4	TRBJ2-1	TRBD2	.	TGTGCCAGCAGTTTAGCAAGCGGGGGGACCAATGAGCAGTTCTTC	CASSLASGGTNEQFF
TRBV7-2	TRBJ1-2	TRBD1	.	TGTGCCAGCAGCGGACAGGGCCAGGGCTACACCTTC	CASSGQGQGYTF
TRBV7-9	TRBJ1-6	.	.	TGTGCCAGCATAAGGGATGGCAATTCACCCCTCCACTTT	CASIRDGNSPLHF
TRBV3-1	TRBJ2-7	TRBD2	few	TGTGCCAGCAGCCAAGATATCCCAGCGGGGGATATCTCCTACGAGCAGTACTTC	CASSQDIPAGDISYEQYF
TRBV6-6	TRBJ2-1	.	.	TGTGCCAGCAGTTACCTCCTTCACAATGAGCAGTTCTTC	CASSYLLHNEQFF
TRBV5-1	TRBJ2-1	TRBD2	.	TGCGCCAGCAGCTTGGGATGGACTAGCGAGGGGTATGAGCAGTTCTTC	CASSLGWTSEGYEQFF
TRBV20-1	TRBJ2-3	TRBD2	.	TGCAGTGCTCAACTAGCGGGGGTGACAGATACGCAGTATTTT	CSAQLAGVTDTQYF
TRBV7-6	TRBJ2-5	.	few	TGTGCCAGCAGCTTAGACTCTGAGACCCAGTACTTC	CASSLDSETQYF
TRBV20-1	TRBJ2-7	TRBD2	.	TGCAGTGCTAGAGGGCCCACGGGGCTAGCGGGATCCGAACTCTACGAGCAGTACTTC	CSARGPTGLAGSELYEQYF
TRBV4-1	TRBJ2-5	.	.	TGCGCCAGCAGCTACGGACTAAGCGGAGAGACCCAGTACTTC	CASSYGLSGETQYF
TRBV7-9	TRBJ2-5	.	few	TGTGCCAGCAGCTTAACGGGTCCAGAGACCCAGTACTTC	CASSLTGPETQYF
TRBV28	TRBJ2-1	.	.	TGTGCCAGCAGTCGATCAAACTCGGTGGGGGTGCAGTTCTTC	CASSRSNSVGVQFF
TRBV11-2	TRBJ1-2	TRBD1	.	TGTGCCAGCAGCGGACCCGGGACAGGGGGGAGGGGTGGCTACACCTTC	CASSGPGTGGRGGYTF
TRBV4-1	TRBJ2-1	TRBD2	.	TGCGCCAGCAGCCGGGTCTTTAGCGGGGGGGCCGAGAATGAGCAGTTCTTC	CASSRVFSGGAENEQFF
TRBV18	TRBJ1-6	.	.	TGTGCCAGCTCAGCCACTGGGAAAAGACCTAATTCACCCCTCCACTTT	CASSATGKRPNSPLHF